Listed below are T cell receptor beta chains from one sample, sequenced in a study of cytomegalovirus exposure and HLA in healthy donors. Measured with immunoSEQ multiplex PCR; TCRdb has only the in-frame clones, and not every one. The sample lists approximately 170,000 clones, roughly 83% seen once, with about 2.2% in the top ten. The sample consisted of PBMCs. The receptor set was obtained from a woman in her forties or fifties in good health and CMV-seronegative. Each CDR3 is given with its conserved first and last residue. D genes are given only for firm matches. Clone sizes are given selectively: once, few, many, or a class where the clone is expanded.

12	TRBV4-1	NA	NA	TRBJ2-1	TGCGCCAGCAGCCAAGGTCTCCGTGAGCAGTTCTTC	CASSQGLREQFF
14	TRBV18	NA	NA	TRBJ1-3	TGTGCCAGCTCACCACGATACAGCGGAAACACCATATATTTT	CASSPRYSGNTIYF
14	TRBV9	TRBD1	NA	TRBJ2-3	TGTGCCAGCAGCGAAGGGACAGCCCCGAATACGCAGTATTTT	CASSEGTAPNTQYF
13	TRBV5-6	NA	NA	TRBJ1-6	TGTGCCAGCAGCTTTATATATAATTCCCCCCTCCACTTT	CASSFIYNSPLHF
14	TRBV7-2	NA	NA	TRBJ1-5	TGTGCCAGCAGCGACCTTGGCCGGGGTTCCGCCCAGCATTTT	CASSDLGRGSAQHF
16	TRBV7-9	TRBD1	few	TRBJ2-2	TGTTCCAGCAGCCCCAGGACAGGGGGCCTAACCGGGGAGCTGTTTTTT	CSSSPRTGGLTGELFF
16	TRBV5-1	TRBD2	NA	TRBJ2-7	TGCGCCAGCAGCTTGGTACTAGCGGGAGAGCCGGGGGAGCAGTACTTC	CASSLVLAGEPGEQYF
12	TRBV29-1	NA	NA	TRBJ2-1	TGCAGCGTTGGACAGCTGACCAATGAGCAGTTCTTC	CSVGQLTNEQFF
14	TRBV5-1	NA	NA	TRBJ2-7	TGCGCCAGCAGCATGGCGGGACTCCACTACGAGCAGTACTTC	CASSMAGLHYEQYF
14	TRBV29-1	TRBD1	NA	TRBJ1-5	TGCAGCGTTGGAGAACGGACAGGGGGCTGGCCCCAGCATTTT	CSVGERTGGWPQHF
21	TRBV15	NA	NA	TRBJ1-3	TGTGCCACCAGCAGAACACGACAGTCACAAAGACCTATATCCTCTGGAAACACCATATATTTT	CATSRTRQSQRPISSGNTIYF
13	TRBV6-5	NA	NA	TRBJ2-5	TGTGCCAGCAGACAACTAGTTTCAGAGACCCAGTACTTC	CASRQLVSETQYF
9	TRBV29-1	NA	NA	TRBJ1-1	TGCAGCGTTGGGGAGGGAGCTTTCTTT	CSVGEGAFF
13	TRBV9	NA	NA	TRBJ1-1	TGTGCCAGCAGCGAGCGGCTGGGTACTGAAGCTTTCTTT	CASSERLGTEAFF
19	TRBV7-2	TRBD2	NA	TRBJ2-4	TGTGCCAGCAGCTTGCCCTCAGTAGCGGGAGTTCTAGCCAAAAACATTCAGTACTTC	CASSLPSVAGVLAKNIQYF
12	TRBV28	NA	once	TRBJ2-1	TGTGCCAGCAGTTTATACGGCAATGAGCAGTTCTTC	CASSLYGNEQFF
13	TRBV30	NA	NA	TRBJ1-6	TGTGCCTGGACCGGGGGAAGAGATTCACCCCTCCACTTT	CAWTGGRDSPLHF
16	TRBV7-9	NA	NA	TRBJ1-2	TGTGCCAGCAGCTCGCCAGAGGTCCAGGGGACCTATGGCTACACCTTC	CASSSPEVQGTYGYTF
15	TRBV7-7	TRBD2	NA	TRBJ2-2	TGTGCTAGCAGCTTAAGCGGGGGCCCGACAGGGGAGCTGTTTTTT	CASSLSGGPTGELFF
14	TRBV6-5	TRBD1	NA	TRBJ2-7	TGTGCCAGCAGTTACTCGGGACAGAACTACGAGCAGTACTTC	CASSYSGQNYEQYF
14	TRBV7-8	NA	NA	TRBJ2-3	TGTGCCAGCAGCTTAGACAGAGCCACAGATACGCAGTATTTT	CASSLDRATDTQYF
16	TRBV5-1	TRBD1	NA	TRBJ1-4	TGCGCCAGCAGCACCGGGACAGGGTTCGCTAATGAAAAACTGTTTTTT	CASSTGTGFANEKLFF
12	TRBV9	TRBD1	NA	TRBJ1-5	TGTGCCAGCGGACAGGGAGGTCAGCCCCAGCATTTT	CASGQGGQPQHF
15	TRBV2	NA	NA	TRBJ2-2	TGTGCCAGCAGCAACCGGAACAGAAACACCGGGGAGCTGTTTTTT	CASSNRNRNTGELFF
14	TRBV5-1	NA	once	TRBJ1-3	TGCGCCAGCTCCACGGGGGATTCTGGAAACACCATATATTTT	CASSTGDSGNTIYF
14	TRBV7-9	TRBD1	NA	TRBJ1-2	TGTGCCAGCAGACATTCCGGGACAGGGGGTGGCTACACCTTC	CASRHSGTGGGYTF
17	TRBV10-3	TRBD2	NA	TRBJ2-2	TGTGCCATCAGTGAGGGTAGCGGGACGACAAACACCGGGGAGCTGTTTTTT	CAISEGSGTTNTGELFF
15	TRBV6-6	TRBD1	few	TRBJ2-7	TGTGCCAGCAGCCAACAGGGGGATAGCTCCTACGAGCAGTACTTC	CASSQQGDSSYEQYF
17	TRBV28	NA	NA	TRBJ2-2	TGTGCCAGCAGTTCTATTCCCGCCGGGCCGAGGGCCGGGGAGCTGTTTTTT	CASSSIPAGPRAGELFF
14	TRBV11-2	NA	NA	TRBJ1-2	TGTGCCAGCAGCTTAGGGCAGGCTAACTATGGCTACACCTTC	CASSLGQANYGYTF
13	TRBV2	NA	NA	TRBJ1-5	TGTGCCAGCCACCGAGATAGCAATCAGCCCCAGCATTTT	CASHRDSNQPQHF
15	TRBV7-8	NA	few	TRBJ1-1	TGTGCCAGCAGCTTAATCCGGACGGGAGGGACTGAAGCTTTCTTT	CASSLIRTGGTEAFF
15	TRBV4-2	NA	NA	TRBJ2-7	TGTGCCAGCAGCCAAGATCGGGGACACTACTACGAGCAGTACTTC	CASSQDRGHYYEQYF
13	TRBV29-1	TRBD2	NA	TRBJ2-7	TGCAGCGTTTGGACTAGCCGACCCTACGAGCAGTACTTC	CSVWTSRPYEQYF
15	TRBV6-1	TRBD1	once	TRBJ1-2	TGTGCCAGCAGAGACTCGGGACAGCGGACCTATGGCTACACCTTC	CASRDSGQRTYGYTF
14	TRBV5-1	NA	NA	TRBJ1-6	TGCGCCAGCAGCTTAGGACAAGATAATTCACCCCTCCACTTT	CASSLGQDNSPLHF
13	TRBV6-1	TRBD2	once	TRBJ2-5	TGTGCCAGTCTAGCGGGAGAGTGGGAGACCCAGTACTTC	CASLAGEWETQYF
17	TRBV4-2	TRBD2	NA	TRBJ2-3	TGTGCCAGCAGCCAAACTCTAGCGGGAGGTCCCACAGATACGCAGTATTTT	CASSQTLAGGPTDTQYF
18	TRBV14	TRBD2	NA	TRBJ2-1	TGTGCCAGCAGCCAAGATCTTGGAAGCGGGGGGGCCTACAATGAGCAGTTCTTC	CASSQDLGSGGAYNEQFF
16	TRBV19	TRBD2	NA	TRBJ2-1	TGTGCCAGTAGTCTGGAGGGACTAGGTCTCTACAATGAGCAGTTCTTC	CASSLEGLGLYNEQFF
14	TRBV7-9	TRBD2	NA	TRBJ2-2	TGTTCCAGCAGTAGACTAGCGCACACCGGGGAGCTGTTTTTT	CSSSRLAHTGELFF
15	TRBV6-1	NA	NA	TRBJ1-5	TGTGCCAGCAGTGAAGCGGGGCTTCAGGATCAGCCCCAGCATTTT	CASSEAGLQDQPQHF
13	TRBV30	NA	NA	TRBJ2-4	TGTGCCTTGTTGGGGGGAGCCAAAAACATTCAGTACTTC	CALLGGAKNIQYF
15	TRBV9	TRBD2	NA	TRBJ2-2	TGTGCCAGCAGCGCTCCAGCGGGGCCCACCGGGGAGCTGTTTTTT	CASSAPAGPTGELFF
15	TRBV5-8	NA	NA	TRBJ1-1	TGTGCCAGCACCCCGCGAGGCCTTTACGGGGCTGAAGCTTTCTTT	CASTPRGLYGAEAFF
14	TRBV28	TRBD1	NA	TRBJ2-7	TGTGCCAGCAGTTTGTCAGGGGGCGTTTACGAGCAGTACTTC	CASSLSGGVYEQYF
14	TRBV7-9	NA	NA	TRBJ1-3	TGTGCCAGCAGCGTGGAGGGACTGGTAAACACCATATATTTT	CASSVEGLVNTIYF
13	TRBV7-9	NA	NA	TRBJ1-2	TGTGCCAGCAGTCGGGGAGGCGACTATGGCTACACCTTC	CASSRGGDYGYTF
19	TRBV2	TRBD1	NA	TRBJ1-1	TGTGCCAGCAGTGAATTCGGCGGTGGGACAGGGGGAAGAGGCACTGAAGCTTTCTTT	CASSEFGGGTGGRGTEAFF
17	TRBV7-9	TRBD1	NA	TRBJ1-3	TGTTCCAGCAGCTTAGGGCAGGGGGCCCTCCCCGGAAACACCATATATTTT	CSSSLGQGALPGNTIYF
15	TRBV27	TRBD1	NA	TRBJ1-2	TGTGCCAGCAGTCCCTCCGGGACAGGGCACTATGGCTACACCTTC	CASSPSGTGHYGYTF
13	TRBV6-5	TRBD1	NA	TRBJ2-5	TGTGCCAGCAGACCCGGACAGGGTTGGACCCAGTACTTC	CASRPGQGWTQYF
16	TRBV19	TRBD2	NA	TRBJ2-5	TGTGCCAGTAGTCAGTCGCTAGCGGGAGCCCGGGAGACCCAGTACTTC	CASSQSLAGARETQYF
16	TRBV4-2	TRBD2	few	TRBJ2-2	TGTGCCAGCAGCCAAGACAGGACTAGCGGCACCGGGGAGCTGTTTTTT	CASSQDRTSGTGELFF
17	TRBV7-9	TRBD2	NA	TRBJ2-2	TGTGCCAGCAGCTTAGAGGGACTAAACCCTAACACCGGGGAGCTGTTTTTT	CASSLEGLNPNTGELFF